These 17 T cell receptor beta chains came from one sample sequenced in a study of siplizumab effects on memory and regulatory T cells. Assay: immunoSEQ multiplex PCR; the TCRdb copy retains only in-frame clones and omits some. This sample yields 90,000 to 110,000 clones, of which around 92% are seen a single time; approximately 0.73% belongs to the top ten. Sequenced material: Tregs sorted from blood. Receptors were obtained from a human donor in good health.

The chain uses TRBV5-6 and TRBJ2-5; a possible D gene is TRBD1 (6 bases). The germline V gene encodes CDR1 SGHDT and CDR2 YYEEEE. V lost 0 bases and J 4 bases, leaving 10 bases between the germline ends. The CDR3 has 14 amino acids. The CDR3 here is CASSLVQGGETQYF. CDR3 nucleotide sequence: TGTGCCAGCAGCTTGGTACAGGGCGGAGAGACCCAGTACTTC.

The genes are TRBV7-8 and TRBJ1-2; D uncertain. Germline lookup yields CDR1 SGHVS and CDR2 FQNEAQ. Between the trimmed V and J ends, which lost 5 bases and 4 bases, there was a span of 14 bases. The CDR3 runs to 14 residues. In DNA form, the CDR3 reads TGTGCCAGCAGCCCCGAGGAGGGTACCTATGGCTACACCTTC. This translates into CASSPEEGTYGYTF.

V usage is TRBV7-2 and J usage is TRBJ1-2; D might be TRBD1 (6 bases). CDR1 and CDR2 (germline): SGHTA, FQGNSA. The CDR3 covers 12 residues. V lost 7 bases and J lost 4, with 10 bases in between. In DNA form, the CDR3 reads TGTGCCAGCAACAGGGTGGGCTATGGCTACACCTTC. It is translated as CASNRVGYGYTF.

V is TRBV11-2 and J is TRBJ1-5, with a weak D call TRBD1 (5 bases). The CDR3 has 14 residues. Trimming left V 4 bases short and J 13 bases short, with 20 bases between. The germline V gene has CDR1 SGHAT and CDR2 FQNNGV. The CDR3 sequence: CASSSTMMGGEQHF. DNA of the CDR3: TGTGCCAGCAGCTCGACGATGATGGGGGGGGAGCAGCATTTT.

This chain uses TRBV7-9 with TRBJ2-7; D perhaps matches TRBD1 (5 bases). The CDR3 spans 14 residues. V dropped 4 bases and J dropped 2 bases, with 12 bases sitting between them. The germline V gene encodes CDR1 SEHNR and CDR2 FQNEAQ (reference sequence). Here the CDR3 DNA reads TGTGCCAGCAGCTCTATTAAGGGGACCTACGAGCAGTACTTC. Amino acids: CASSSIKGTYEQYF.

The V and J genes are TRBV6-5 and TRBJ2-1, with 10 bases lining up with TRBD2. The germline gives CDR1 MNHEY, CDR2 SVGAGI. Losses at the gene ends were 5 bases for V and 8 bases for J; bases not matched to a gene: 6. CDR3 length: 14 residues. The CDR3, as DNA: TGTGCCAGCAGTGGACGCCTAGCGGGAGATGAGCAGTTCTTC. It yields the protein CASSGRLAGDEQFF.

The gene calls are TRBV5-5 and TRBJ1-2; D gene ambiguous. CDR3 size: 15 residues. Germline V gives CDR1 SGHKS, CDR2 YYEKEE (reference sequence). Trimming cost V 1 base and J 4 bases, with 14 bases left between them. For the CDR3, the DNA is TGTGCCAGCAGCTTGAGGTTAGGGTACGGCTATGGCTACACCTTC. Amino acids: CASSLRLGYGYGYTF.

This chain connects TRBV5-1 to TRBJ2-7, with 12 nucleotides matching TRBD1. This CDR3 spans 15 amino acids. Germline CDR1 reads SGHRS; CDR2 reads YFSETQ. The V segment lost 4 bases and the J segment 4 bases; nucleotides outside the gene matches: 6. DNA of the CDR3: TGCGCCAGCAGCCCGGGGGACAGGGGGCGATACGAGCAGTACTTC. Translated, it gives CASSPGDRGRYEQYF.

The genes are TRBV2 and TRBJ2-1, with a tentative D call TRBD2 (6 bases). The CDR3 extends over 15 amino acids. Germline V gene data show CDR1 as SNHLY and CDR2 as FYNNEI. Between the trimmed V and J ends, which lost 8 bases and 1 base, there was a span of 15 bases. CDR3 nucleotides: TGTGCCAGCCGGGGAGAGGCGGGGTCCTACAATGAGCAGTTCTTC. Translation: CASRGEAGSYNEQFF.

The V and J genes are TRBV7-2 and TRBJ1-5, with 8 bases fitting TRBD1. The CDR3 contains 15 residues. Germline CDR1 reads SGHTA; CDR2 reads FQGNSA. The J segment lost 5 bases and the V segment lost 5 bases, leaving 8 bases of the junction unmatched. The CDR3 DNA is TGTGCCAGCAGCCCCTGGACAGGGAGTTATCAGCCCCAGCATTTT. It translates to CASSPWTGSYQPQHF.

This chain links TRBV5-1 with TRBJ2-7; 11 nucleotides match TRBD2. The CDR3 is 19 residues long. With V trimmed by 4 bases and J by 1 base, 16 bases remained unmatched. Germline CDR1 is SGHRS and CDR2 is YFSETQ. The CDR3: CASSAQLAGAEPGSYEQYF. CDR3 nucleotides: TGCGCCAGCAGCGCCCAACTAGCGGGAGCCGAGCCTGGGTCCTACGAGCAGTACTTC.

The chain uses TRBV5-1 and TRBJ2-3; no firm D call. The V end was cut by 4 bases, the J end by 2 bases, with 8 bases between. This CDR3 has 13 amino acids. The germline V gene has CDR1 SGHRS and CDR2 YFSETQ. CDR3: CASSAIYTDTQYF. Written as DNA, the CDR3 is TGCGCCAGCAGCGCAATTTACACAGATACGCAGTATTTT.

This clone was recorded once. This CDR3 is CASSQDNWSRGAADTQYF. In DNA, the CDR3 is TGCGCCAGCAGCCAAGATAATTGGTCGCGGGGGGCTGCAGATACGCAGTATTTT. This sequence joins TRBV4-1 and TRBJ2-3; 8 positions match TRBD2. Germline V CDR1 and CDR2: MGHRA, YSYEKL. The ends lost 0 bases at V and 4 bases at J; junction bases unmatched: 12. The CDR3 sequence is 18 residues long.

CDR3: CASSPGWGQSEKLFF. CDR3 DNA: TGTGCCAGCAGCCCAGGTTGGGGGCAGTCAGAAAAACTGTTTTTT. J is TRBJ1-4 and V is TRBV27; D possibly corresponds to TRBD1 (6 bases). CDR1 and CDR2 from the germline V gene are MNHEY and SMNVEV (reference sequence). The V end lost 6 bases, the J end lost 8 bases, and 19 bases lay between the germline ends. The CDR3 length is 15 residues.

This rearrangement joins TRBV19 to TRBJ2-1, with TRBD2 matching over 12 bases. The V segment lost 3 bases and the J segment 2 bases; nucleotides outside the gene matches: 2. The CDR3 runs 16 residues. Germline lookup yields CDR1 LNHDA and CDR2 SQIVND (reference sequence). CDR3 sequence: CASSISSGGAYNEQFF. The CDR3 DNA reads as TGTGCCAGTAGTATCTCTAGCGGGGGGGCCTACAATGAGCAGTTCTTC.

V and J are TRBV5-1 and TRBJ2-2; no firm D call. The CDR3 sequence is 14 residues long. The germline gives CDR1 SGHRS, CDR2 YFSETQ. V lost 0 bases and J lost 2, with 5 bases in between. The DNA for the CDR3 is TGCGCCAGCAGCTTGGACCCAAACACCGGGGAGCTGTTTTTT. This encodes CASSLDPNTGELFF. Drawing the rest from reference TRBV5-1 and TRBJ2-2, the complete variable domain is KAGVTQTPRYLIKTRGQQVTLSCSPISGHRSVSWYQQTPGQGLQFLFEYFSETQRNKGNFPGRFSGRQFSNSRSEMNVSTLELGDSALYLCASSLDPNTGELFFGEGSRLTVL.

This rearrangement joins TRBV7-9 to TRBJ2-1; tentatively, D is TRBD2 (6 bases). The CDR3 spans 16 residues. V was shortened by 2 bases and J by 12 bases, with 23 bases between the two germline ends. Germline values: CDR1 SEHNR, CDR2 FQNEAQ (reference sequence). CDR3 sequence: CASSLQGGGAAMGQFF. In nucleotides, the CDR3 is TGTGCCAGCAGCTTACAGGGCGGCGGGGCGGCCATGGGGCAGTTCTTC.